This TCR beta chain emerged from a study of blood T cell repertoires in COVID-19. Germline CDR1 and CDR2: SGHRS and YFSETQ. The CDR3 has 14 amino acids. Trimming removed 0 bases from V and 3 bases from J; junction bases left unmatched: 2. Only in-frame clones appear in the TCRdb table, and some are missing; sequencing was by immunoSEQ multiplex PCR. The top ten hold about 6% of the sample, which has roughly 260,000 clones, about 90% seen once. This clone was picked up a small number of times. The TCR comes from a woman aged 25 to 39 with acute COVID-19. V and J are TRBV5-1 and TRBJ2-7, with 8 bases that match TRBD1. Specimen: PBMCs or T cells enriched from blood (not recorded which). The CDR3 region is CASSLGTGYYEQYF. DNA for the CDR3: TGCGCCAGCAGCTTGGGGACAGGGTACTACGAGCAGTACTTC.